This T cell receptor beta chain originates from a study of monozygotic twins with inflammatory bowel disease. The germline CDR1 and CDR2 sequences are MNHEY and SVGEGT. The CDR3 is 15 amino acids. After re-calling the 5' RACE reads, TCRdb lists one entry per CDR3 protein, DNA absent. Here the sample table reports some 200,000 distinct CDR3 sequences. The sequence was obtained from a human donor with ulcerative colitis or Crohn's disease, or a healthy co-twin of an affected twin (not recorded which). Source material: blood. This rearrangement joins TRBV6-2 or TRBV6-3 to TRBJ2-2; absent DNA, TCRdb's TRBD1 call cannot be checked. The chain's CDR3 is CASSGQGGWTGELFF.